These 21 T cell receptor beta chains originate from one sample sequenced in a study of T cells in localized non-small cell lung cancer. Clones were read by immunoSEQ multiplex PCR, and TCRdb kept only the in-frame ones, dropping some. Of about 2,700 clones in the sample, around 40% were seen once. This material consisted of lung tumor tissue, taken before any cancer treatment. The source of these receptors is a woman between 35 and 70 years old with stage II squamous cell lung carcinoma.

This clone came up once. V and J are TRBV19 and TRBJ1-5; D might be TRBD1 (5 bases). This CDR3 comprises 16 residues. With 7 bases removed from V and 3 bases from J, the gap between germline ends came to 19 bases. Germline CDR1 and CDR2: LNHDA and SQIVND (reference sequence). The CDR3 is CASTRWTGVDNQPQHF. The CDR3 coding sequence is TGTGCCAGTACCCGATGGACGGGGGTAGACAATCAGCCCCAGCATTTT.

The table lists this clone with a few counts. The J gene is TRBJ1-1, the V gene TRBV6-8; no definite D call. V was pared by 6 bases and J by 3 bases, with 11 bases between. The germline gives CDR1 MNHGY, CDR2 SAAAGT. The CDR3 sequence is 13 residues long. CDR3: CASRFHADTEAFF. The CDR3 DNA reads TGTGCCAGCAGGTTTCATGCGGACACTGAAGCTTTCTTT.

This clone was counted between two and nine times. The J gene is TRBJ2-7, the V gene TRBV15; 9 bases agree with TRBD1. V shed 0 bases, J shed 7 bases, and the junction held 10 bases outside the gene matches. The germline V gene has CDR1 LNHNV and CDR2 YYDKDF (reference sequence). The CDR3 length is 16 residues. The CDR3, as DNA: TGTGCCACCAGCAGAGATCTCGGGACAGGGTTGGGGGAGCAGTACTTC. Residues: CATSRDLGTGLGEQYF.

This sequence joins TRBV18 and TRBJ1-2; possibly TRBD1 for D (5 bases). Trimming stripped 3 bases from V and 4 bases from J, with 12 bases between. CDR3 size: 14 residues. Germline V CDR1 and CDR2: KGHSH, LQKENI. The DNA for the CDR3 is TGTGCCAGCTCACCCGGGACGGAACGCTATGGCTACACCTTC. Protein: CASSPGTERYGYTF. The full variable domain, completed using reference TRBV18 and TRBJ1-2, is NAGVMQNPRHLVRRRGQEARLRCSPMKGHSHVYWYRQLPEEGLKFMVYLQKENIIDESGMPKERFSAEFPKEGPSILRIQQVVRGDSAAYFCASSPGTERYGYTFGSGTRLTVV.

Within the sample, this clone is hyperexpanded (1% or more). V gene TRBV25-1 combines with J gene TRBJ2-4; D remains unclear. The germline V and J ends were trimmed by 4 bases and 5 bases, with 9 bases remaining between them. The CDR3 is 13 residues long. Germline CDR1 MGHDK, CDR2 SYGVNS. Here the CDR3 DNA reads TGTGCCAGCAGTGGTCAGAGCGAAAACATTCAGTACTTC. It specifies CASSGQSENIQYF.

The chain recombines TRBV11-1 with TRBJ2-1; D is perhaps TRBD1 (5 bases). Germline V gene lookup returns CDR1 SGHAT and CDR2 FQDESV (reference sequence). The CDR3 runs 16 residues. Trimming took off 3 bases at V and 9 bases at J, with 21 bases between the two ends. DNA for the CDR3: TGTGCCAGCAGCTTTCGTCCTCGACTCGCCCAGGGTGAGCAGTTCTTC. It encodes CASSFRPRLAQGEQFF.

This clone is labeled hyperexpanded. This chain connects TRBV11-3 to TRBJ1-3; D is ambiguous. The CDR3 is made up of 16 amino acids. The V and J ends lost 5 bases and 0 bases respectively, with 14 bases between them. The germline V gene encodes CDR1 SGHNT and CDR2 YENEEA. The CDR3 spells CASSQYQEISGNTIYF. The CDR3 coding sequence is TGTGCCAGCAGCCAGTATCAGGAAATCTCTGGAAACACCATATATTTT.

The chain combines TRBV9 with TRBJ1-1; D is unclear. V was clipped by 5 bases and J by 3 bases, with 8 bases between them. The CDR3 is made up of 12 amino acids. Germline loops: CDR1 SGDLS, CDR2 YYNGEE. CDR3 residues: CASSFGYTEAFF. In nucleotides, the CDR3 is TGTGCCAGCAGTTTCGGGTACACTGAAGCTTTCTTT.

This clone was detected only a few times. The rearrangement joins TRBV5-8 to TRBJ2-5; possibly TRBD2 for D (5 bases). V was cut by 4 bases and J by 0 bases, with 7 bases left in between. The CDR3 runs 13 residues. Germline V gene lookup returns CDR1 SGHTS and CDR2 YDEGEE. The CDR3 region has the DNA TGTGCCAGCAGCCCAGCGGACCAAGAGACCCAGTACTTC. Protein product: CASSPADQETQYF.

The chain has TRBV18 and TRBJ1-6; the match to TRBD1 covers 10 bases. With V trimmed by 4 bases and J by 8 bases, 14 bases remained unmatched. Germline loops: CDR1 KGHSH, CDR2 LQKENI. The CDR3 covers 18 residues. CDR3 DNA: TGTGCCAGCTCACTTACTCCAACCGGCGGGACAGGGGATTCACCCCTCCACTTT. It codes for CASSLTPTGGTGDSPLHF.

The genes are TRBV2 and TRBJ1-3, with 8 bases that match TRBD1. Germline CDR1 SNHLY, CDR2 FYNNEI. There are 14 residues in the CDR3. Trimming removed 6 bases from V and 4 bases from J; junction bases left unmatched: 5. Here the CDR3 DNA reads TGTGCCAGCAGCCTTCAGGGGGCGGGAAACACCATATATTTT. Protein product: CASSLQGAGNTIYF.

This clone was seen a few times. The V and J genes are TRBV6-8 and TRBJ1-4; weak D call: TRBD1 (5 bases). The length of the CDR3 is 15 residues. Deletions cut 5 bases from V and 8 bases from J, with 18 bases between. Germline values: CDR1 MNHGY, CDR2 SAAAGT. CDR3 DNA sequence: TGTGCCAGCAGTCCGCCAGGAAAGGGGTTCGAAAAACTGTTTTTT. This translates into CASSPPGKGFEKLFF.

The chain couples TRBV29-1 to TRBJ1-3; D is possibly TRBD1 (5 bases). Per the germline V gene, CDR1 is SQVTM and CDR2 is ANQGSEA. V lost 7 bases to trimming and J lost 0 bases, with 13 bases between them. The CDR3 has 14 amino acids. CDR3 sequence reads: CSARVSLSGNTIYF. In DNA form, the CDR3 reads TGCAGCGCCAGGGTCTCCCTCTCTGGAAACACCATATATTTT.

The chain uses TRBV9 and TRBJ1-1, with D maybe TRBD1 (6 bases). The V and J ends lost 0 bases and 3 bases respectively, with 18 bases between them. The CDR3 is 17 residues long. Germline lookup yields CDR1 SGDLS and CDR2 YYNGEE. The CDR3 sequence: CASSVGSGAGRDTEAFF. The CDR3 bases are TGTGCCAGCAGCGTAGGATCAGGGGCAGGGCGGGACACTGAAGCTTTCTTT.

V and J are TRBV29-1 and TRBJ2-7; the D gene could be TRBD1 or TRBD2 (5 bases each). The length of the CDR3 is 12 residues. Germline loops: CDR1 SQVTM, CDR2 ANQGSEA. Deletions cut 4 bases from V and 7 bases from J, with 14 bases between. The CDR3 DNA reads TGCAGCGTTGTTGTGAGGGGTAGGGAGCAGTACTTC. Protein product: CSVVVRGREQYF.

The chain recombines TRBV25-1 with TRBJ1-2, with a tentative D call TRBD1 (6 bases). The CDR3 spans 15 residues. The germline V gene has CDR1 MGHDK and CDR2 SYGVNS. Trimming pared 3 bases from V and 5 bases from J, leaving 16 bases between. The CDR3 spells CASSERDTLTYGYTF. The CDR3 DNA sequence: TGTGCCAGCAGTGAGAGGGACACTCTTACGTATGGCTACACCTTC.

The chain recombines TRBV28 with TRBJ2-7; maybe TRBD2 (5 bases). V was shortened by 1 base and J by 4 bases, with 14 bases between the two germline ends. Germline V gene data show CDR1 as MDHEN and CDR2 as SYDVKM. CDR3 length: 15 residues. CDR3 amino acids: CASSLSGAGDYEQYF. The CDR3 region has the DNA TGTGCCAGCAGTTTATCGGGCGCGGGCGATTACGAGCAGTACTTC.

DNA for the CDR3: TGTGCCAGCTCACTCTGGGCTAGCGGGGAGGCCAACAATGAGCAGTTCTTC. Its protein is CASSLWASGEANNEQFF. This chain links TRBV18 with TRBJ2-1; 9 bases fit TRBD2. This CDR3 has 17 amino acids. Germline-derived CDR1 and CDR2 are KGHSH and LQKENI. Trimming removed 4 bases from V and 5 bases from J; junction bases left unmatched: 12.

The chain combines TRBV9 with TRBJ1-1, with 7 bases lining up with TRBD1. J lost 1 base, V lost 8 bases, and 8 bases had no gene match. There are 14 residues in the CDR3. Germline values: CDR1 SGDLS, CDR2 YYNGEE. In DNA form, the CDR3 reads TGTGCCAGAATGCCGGGACAGCGGAACACTGAAGCTTTCTTT. Translating gives CARMPGQRNTEAFF.

In its sample, this clone was seen a few times. The chain carries TRBV9 and TRBJ1-4; D gene unclear. Between the trimmed V and J ends, which lost 0 bases and 2 bases, there was a span of 14 bases. This CDR3 is 17 amino acids long. CDR1 SGDLS and CDR2 YYNGEE come from the germline V gene. The CDR3 DNA is TGTGCCAGCAGCGTAGGTCGTGAAGGGAGGACTAATGAAAAACTGTTTTTT. It specifies CASSVGREGRTNEKLFF.

By frequency in the sample, this clone is medium-sized. The rearrangement links TRBV2 to TRBJ2-6; maybe TRBD1 (5 bases). V was pared by 5 bases and J by 2 bases, with 7 bases between. The CDR3 loop spans 14 amino acids. Germline assignment: CDR1 SNHLY and CDR2 FYNNEI. The CDR3 spells CASSSGTGANVLTF. The CDR3 DNA follows: TGTGCCAGCAGTTCAGGGACTGGGGCCAACGTCCTGACTTTC.